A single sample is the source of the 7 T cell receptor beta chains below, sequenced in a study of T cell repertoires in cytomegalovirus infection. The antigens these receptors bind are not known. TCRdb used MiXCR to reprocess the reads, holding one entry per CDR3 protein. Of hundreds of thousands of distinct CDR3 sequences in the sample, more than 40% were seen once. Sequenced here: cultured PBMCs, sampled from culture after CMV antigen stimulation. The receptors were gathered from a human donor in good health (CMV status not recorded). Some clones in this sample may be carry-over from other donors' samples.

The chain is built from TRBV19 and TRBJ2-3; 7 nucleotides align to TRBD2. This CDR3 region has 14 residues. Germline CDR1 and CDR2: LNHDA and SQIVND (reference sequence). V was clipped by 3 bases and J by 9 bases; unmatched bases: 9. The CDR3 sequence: CASSIRTRPWTQYF. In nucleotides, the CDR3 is TGTGCCAGTAGTATTCGGACTAGGCCTTGGACGCAGTATTTT.

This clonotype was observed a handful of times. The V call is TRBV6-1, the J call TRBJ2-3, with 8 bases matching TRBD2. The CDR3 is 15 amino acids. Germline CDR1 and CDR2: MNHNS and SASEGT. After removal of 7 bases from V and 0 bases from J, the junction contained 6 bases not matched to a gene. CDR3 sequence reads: CASNRRGVSTDTQYF. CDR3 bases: TGTGCCAGCAACCGGCGGGGGGTTAGCACAGATACGCAGTATTTT.

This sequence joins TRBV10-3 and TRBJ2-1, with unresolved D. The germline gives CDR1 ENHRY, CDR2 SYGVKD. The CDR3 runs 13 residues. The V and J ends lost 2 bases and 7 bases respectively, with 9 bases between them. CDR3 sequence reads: CAISEGQRNEQFF. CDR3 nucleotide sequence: TGTGCCATCAGTGAGGGTCAACGGAATGAGCAGTTCTTC.

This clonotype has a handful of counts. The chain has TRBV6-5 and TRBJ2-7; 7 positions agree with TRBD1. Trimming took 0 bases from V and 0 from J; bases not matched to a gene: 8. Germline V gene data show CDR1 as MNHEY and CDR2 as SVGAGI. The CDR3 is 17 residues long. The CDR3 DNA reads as TGTGCCAGCAGTTACTCTTTAGGGGGCCTTAGCTCCTACGAGCAGTACTTC. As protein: CASSYSLGGLSSYEQYF.

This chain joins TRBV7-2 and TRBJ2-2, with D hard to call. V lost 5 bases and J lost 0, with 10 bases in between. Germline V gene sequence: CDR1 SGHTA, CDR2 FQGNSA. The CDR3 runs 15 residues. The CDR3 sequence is CASSRLLANTGELFF. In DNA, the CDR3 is TGTGCCAGCAGCAGACTTCTCGCGAACACCGGGGAGCTGTTTTTT. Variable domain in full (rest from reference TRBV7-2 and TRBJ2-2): GAGVSQSPSNKVTEKGKDVELRCDPISGHTALYWYRQSLGQGLEFLIYFQGNSAPDKSGLPSDRFSAERTGGSVSTLTIQRTQQEDSAVYLCASSRLLANTGELFFGEGSRLTVL.

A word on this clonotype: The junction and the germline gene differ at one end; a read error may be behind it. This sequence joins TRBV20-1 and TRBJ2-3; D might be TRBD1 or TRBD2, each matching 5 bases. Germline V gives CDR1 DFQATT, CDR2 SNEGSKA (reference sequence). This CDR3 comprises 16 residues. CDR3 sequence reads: CSASFVRGAGADTRYF. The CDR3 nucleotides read TGCAGTGCTAGCTTCGTTCGCGGTGCCGGGGCAGATACGCGGTATTTT.

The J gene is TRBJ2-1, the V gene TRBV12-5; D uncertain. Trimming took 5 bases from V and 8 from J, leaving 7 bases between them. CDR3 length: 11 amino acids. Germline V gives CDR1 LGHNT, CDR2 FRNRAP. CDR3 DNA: TGTGCTAGTGGTCCGCTCTATGAGCAGTTCTTC. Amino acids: CASGPLYEQFF.